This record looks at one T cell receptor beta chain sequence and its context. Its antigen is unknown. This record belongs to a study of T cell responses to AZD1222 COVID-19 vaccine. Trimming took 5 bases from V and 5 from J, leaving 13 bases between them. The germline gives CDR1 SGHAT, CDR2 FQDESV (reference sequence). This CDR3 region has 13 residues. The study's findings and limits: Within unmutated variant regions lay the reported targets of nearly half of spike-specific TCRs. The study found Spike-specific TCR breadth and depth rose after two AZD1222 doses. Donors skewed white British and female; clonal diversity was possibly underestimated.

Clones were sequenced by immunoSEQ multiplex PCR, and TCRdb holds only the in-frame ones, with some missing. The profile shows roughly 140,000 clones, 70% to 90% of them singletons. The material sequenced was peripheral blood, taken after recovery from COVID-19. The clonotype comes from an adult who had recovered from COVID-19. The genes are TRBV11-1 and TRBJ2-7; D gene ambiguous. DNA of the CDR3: TGTGCCAGCAGCCCCGGACCAGCCGACGAGCAGTACTTC. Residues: CASSPGPADEQYF.